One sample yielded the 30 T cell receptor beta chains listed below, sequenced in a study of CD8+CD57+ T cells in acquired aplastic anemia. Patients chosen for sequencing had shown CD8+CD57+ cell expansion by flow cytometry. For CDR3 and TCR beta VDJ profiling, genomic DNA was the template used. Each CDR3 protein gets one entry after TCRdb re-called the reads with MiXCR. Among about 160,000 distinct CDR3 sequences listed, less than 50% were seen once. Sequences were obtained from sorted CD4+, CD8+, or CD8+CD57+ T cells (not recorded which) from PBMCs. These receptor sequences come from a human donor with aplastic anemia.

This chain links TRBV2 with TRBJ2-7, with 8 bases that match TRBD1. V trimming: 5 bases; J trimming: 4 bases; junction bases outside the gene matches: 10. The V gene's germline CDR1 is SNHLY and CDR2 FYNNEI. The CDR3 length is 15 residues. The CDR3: CASSKQGGLGYEQYF. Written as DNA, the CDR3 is TGTGCCAGCAGTAAACAGGGGGGATTAGGATACGAGCAGTACTTC.

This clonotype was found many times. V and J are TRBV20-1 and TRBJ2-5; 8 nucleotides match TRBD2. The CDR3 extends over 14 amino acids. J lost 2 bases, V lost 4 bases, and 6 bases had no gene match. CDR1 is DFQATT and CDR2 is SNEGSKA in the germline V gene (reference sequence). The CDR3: CSAKIAGPQETQYF. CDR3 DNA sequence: TGCAGTGCTAAAATAGCGGGGCCGCAAGAGACCCAGTACTTC.

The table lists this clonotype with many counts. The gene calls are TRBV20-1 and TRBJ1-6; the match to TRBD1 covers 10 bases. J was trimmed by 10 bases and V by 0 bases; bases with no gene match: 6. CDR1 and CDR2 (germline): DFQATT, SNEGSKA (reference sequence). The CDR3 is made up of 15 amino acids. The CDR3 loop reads CSAREWTGGRSPLHF. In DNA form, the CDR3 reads TGCAGTGCTAGAGAATGGACAGGGGGAAGATCACCCCTCCACTTT.

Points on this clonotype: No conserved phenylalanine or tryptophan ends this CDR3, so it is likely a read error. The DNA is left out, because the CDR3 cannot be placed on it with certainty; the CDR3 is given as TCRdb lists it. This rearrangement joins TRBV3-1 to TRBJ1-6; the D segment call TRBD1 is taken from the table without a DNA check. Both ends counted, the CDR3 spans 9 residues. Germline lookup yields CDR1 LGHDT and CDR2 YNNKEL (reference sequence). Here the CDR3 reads CASSQDGGN.

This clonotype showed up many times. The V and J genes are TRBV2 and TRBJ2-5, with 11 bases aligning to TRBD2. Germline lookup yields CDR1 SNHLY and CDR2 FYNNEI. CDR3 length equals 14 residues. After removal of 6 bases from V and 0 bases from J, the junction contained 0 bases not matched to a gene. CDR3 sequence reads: CASRTSGDQETQYF. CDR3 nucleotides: TGTGCCAGCAGGACTAGCGGGGACCAAGAGACCCAGTACTTC.

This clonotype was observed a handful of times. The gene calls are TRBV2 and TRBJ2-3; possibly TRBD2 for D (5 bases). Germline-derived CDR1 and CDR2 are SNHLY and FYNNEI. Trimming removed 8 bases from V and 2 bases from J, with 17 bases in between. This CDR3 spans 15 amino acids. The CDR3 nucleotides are TGTGCCAGCCCAGGACTTCCCCTCCACACAGATACGCAGTATTTT. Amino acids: CASPGLPLHTDTQYF.

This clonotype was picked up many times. CDR3: CASSTNGAQGYGYTF. CDR3 DNA: TGTGCCAGTAGTACAAACGGGGCCCAGGGCTATGGCTACACCTTC. V usage is TRBV19 and J usage is TRBJ1-2, with D possibly being TRBD1 (5 bases). The CDR3 spans 15 residues. The V end was cut by 4 bases, the J end by 4 bases, with 16 bases between. Germline values: CDR1 LNHDA, CDR2 SQIVND (reference sequence).

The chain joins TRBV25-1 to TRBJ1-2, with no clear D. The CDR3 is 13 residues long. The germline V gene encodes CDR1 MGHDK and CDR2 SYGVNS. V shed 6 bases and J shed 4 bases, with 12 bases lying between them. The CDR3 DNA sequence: TGTGCCAGCAGAGGACCTTCCCCCTATGGCTACACCTTC. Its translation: CASRGPSPYGYTF.

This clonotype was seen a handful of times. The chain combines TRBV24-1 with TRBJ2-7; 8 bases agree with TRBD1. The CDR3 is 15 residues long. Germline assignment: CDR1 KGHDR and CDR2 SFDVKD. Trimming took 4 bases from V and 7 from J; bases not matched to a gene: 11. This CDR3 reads CATSEPGGGRYEQYV. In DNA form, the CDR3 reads TGTGCCACCAGTGAGCCAGGGGGCGGGCGGTATGAGCAGTACGTC.

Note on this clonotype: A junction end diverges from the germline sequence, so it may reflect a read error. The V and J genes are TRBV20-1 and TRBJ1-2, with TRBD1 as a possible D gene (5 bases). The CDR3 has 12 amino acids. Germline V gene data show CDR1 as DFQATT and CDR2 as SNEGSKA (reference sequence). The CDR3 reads CSALWGGEGCTF. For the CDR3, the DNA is TGCAGTGCCCTTTGGGGAGGGGAAGGCTGCACCTTC.

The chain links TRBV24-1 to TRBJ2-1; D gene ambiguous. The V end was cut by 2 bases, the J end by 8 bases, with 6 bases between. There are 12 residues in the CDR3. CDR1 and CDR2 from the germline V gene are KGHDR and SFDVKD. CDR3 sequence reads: CATSDSHDEQFF. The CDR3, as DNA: TGTGCCACCAGTGATTCCCATGATGAGCAGTTCTTC.

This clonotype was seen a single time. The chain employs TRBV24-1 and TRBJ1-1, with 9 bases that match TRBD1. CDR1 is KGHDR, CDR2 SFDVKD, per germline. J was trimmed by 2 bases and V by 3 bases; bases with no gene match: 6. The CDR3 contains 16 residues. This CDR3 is CATSDLTGGLNTEAFF. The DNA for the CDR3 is TGTGCCACCAGTGATCTTACAGGGGGCCTTAACACTGAAGCTTTCTTT.

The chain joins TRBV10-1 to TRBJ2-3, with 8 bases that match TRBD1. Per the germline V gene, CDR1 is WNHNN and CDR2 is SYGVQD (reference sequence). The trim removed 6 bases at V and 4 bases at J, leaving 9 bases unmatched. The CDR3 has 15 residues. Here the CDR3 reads CASSSGQGRADTQYF. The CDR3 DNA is TGCGCCAGCAGCTCTGGACAGGGTAGGGCAGATACGCAGTATTTT.

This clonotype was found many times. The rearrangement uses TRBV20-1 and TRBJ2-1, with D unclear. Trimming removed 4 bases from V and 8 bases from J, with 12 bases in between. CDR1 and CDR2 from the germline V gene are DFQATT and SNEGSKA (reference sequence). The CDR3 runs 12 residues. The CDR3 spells CSANGGLDEQFF. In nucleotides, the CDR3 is TGCAGTGCTAACGGCGGATTGGATGAGCAGTTCTTC.

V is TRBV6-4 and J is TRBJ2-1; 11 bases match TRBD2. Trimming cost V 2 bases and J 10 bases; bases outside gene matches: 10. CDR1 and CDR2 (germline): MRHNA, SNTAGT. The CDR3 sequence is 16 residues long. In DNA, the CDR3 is TGTGCCAGCAGTGACAGTAGCGGGAGGGTCTCGGAGGAGCAGTTCTTC. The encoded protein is CASSDSSGRVSEEQFF.

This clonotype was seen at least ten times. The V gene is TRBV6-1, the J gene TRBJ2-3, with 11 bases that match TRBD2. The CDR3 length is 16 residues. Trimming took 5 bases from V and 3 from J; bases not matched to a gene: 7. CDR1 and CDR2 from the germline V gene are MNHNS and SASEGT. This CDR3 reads CASSTLSGGATDTQYF. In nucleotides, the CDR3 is TGTGCCAGCAGTACCCTTAGCGGGGGGGCAACAGATACGCAGTATTTT.

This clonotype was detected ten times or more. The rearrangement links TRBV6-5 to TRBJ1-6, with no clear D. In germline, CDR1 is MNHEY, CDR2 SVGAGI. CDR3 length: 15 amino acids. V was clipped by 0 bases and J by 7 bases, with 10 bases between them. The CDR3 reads CASSYSRTGNSPLHF. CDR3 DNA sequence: TGTGCCAGCAGTTACTCCCGGACGGGGAATTCACCCCTCCACTTT.

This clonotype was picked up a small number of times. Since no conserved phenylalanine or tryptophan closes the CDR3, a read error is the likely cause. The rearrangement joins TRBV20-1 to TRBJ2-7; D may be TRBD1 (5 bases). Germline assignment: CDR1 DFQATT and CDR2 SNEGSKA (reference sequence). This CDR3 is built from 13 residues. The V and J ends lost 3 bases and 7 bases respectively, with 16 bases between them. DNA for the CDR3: TGCAGTGCTAGTCACGAGACGCAGGGAGAGCAGTACCTC. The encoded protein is CSASHETQGEQYL.

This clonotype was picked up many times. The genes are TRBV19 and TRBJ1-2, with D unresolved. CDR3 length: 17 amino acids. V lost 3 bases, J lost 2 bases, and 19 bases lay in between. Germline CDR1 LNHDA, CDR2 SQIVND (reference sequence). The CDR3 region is CASSMAAGGVKNYGYTF. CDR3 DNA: TGTGCCAGTAGTATGGCCGCGGGTGGGGTAAAAAACTATGGCTACACCTTC. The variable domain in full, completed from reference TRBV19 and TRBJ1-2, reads DGGITQSPKYLFRKEGQNVTLSCEQNLNHDAMYWYRQDPGQGLRLIYYSQIVNDFQKGDIAEGYSVSREKKESFPLTVTSAQKNPTAFYLCASSMAAGGVKNYGYTFGSGTRLTVV.

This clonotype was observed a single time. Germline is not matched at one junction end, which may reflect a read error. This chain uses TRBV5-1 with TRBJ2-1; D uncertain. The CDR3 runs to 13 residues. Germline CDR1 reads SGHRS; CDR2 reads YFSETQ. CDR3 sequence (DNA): TGCGCCAGCGGCTTGGACGCTGTCGATGAGCAGTTCTTC. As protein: CASGLDAVDEQFF.

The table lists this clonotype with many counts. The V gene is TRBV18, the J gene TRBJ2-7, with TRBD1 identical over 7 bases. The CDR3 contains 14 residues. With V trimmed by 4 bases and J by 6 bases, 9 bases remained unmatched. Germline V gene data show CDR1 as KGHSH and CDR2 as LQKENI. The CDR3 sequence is CASSQRDSQSEQYF. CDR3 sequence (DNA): TGTGCCAGCTCACAGAGGGACAGTCAGAGCGAGCAGTACTTC.

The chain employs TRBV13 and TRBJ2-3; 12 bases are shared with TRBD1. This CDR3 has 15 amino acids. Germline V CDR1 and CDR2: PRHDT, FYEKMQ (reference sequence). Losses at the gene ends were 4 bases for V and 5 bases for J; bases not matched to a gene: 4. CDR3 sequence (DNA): TGTGCCAGCAGCTCCGGGACAGGGGGCAGAGATACGCAGTATTTT. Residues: CASSSGTGGRDTQYF.

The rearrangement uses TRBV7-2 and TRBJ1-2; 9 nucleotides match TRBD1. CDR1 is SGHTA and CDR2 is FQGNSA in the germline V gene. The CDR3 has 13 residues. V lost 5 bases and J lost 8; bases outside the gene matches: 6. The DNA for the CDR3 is TGTGCCAGCAGCCGGGGACAGGGCTGGGGCTACACCTTC. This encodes CASSRGQGWGYTF.

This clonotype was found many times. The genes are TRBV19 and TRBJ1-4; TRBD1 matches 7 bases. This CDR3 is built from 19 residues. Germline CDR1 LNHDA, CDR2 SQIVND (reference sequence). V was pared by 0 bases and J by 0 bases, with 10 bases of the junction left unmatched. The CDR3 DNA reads TGTGCCAGTAGTATAGATCATAAGGGGGCTACCCCAACTAATGAAAAACTGTTTTTT. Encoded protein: CASSIDHKGATPTNEKLFF.

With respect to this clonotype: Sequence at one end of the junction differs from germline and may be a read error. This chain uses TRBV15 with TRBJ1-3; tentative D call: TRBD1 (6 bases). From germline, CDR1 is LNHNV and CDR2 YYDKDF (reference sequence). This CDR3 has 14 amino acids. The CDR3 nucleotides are TGTGCCACCAGCCGAGAGGGGCAGGGGAGCACCATATATTTT. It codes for CATSREGQGSTIYF.

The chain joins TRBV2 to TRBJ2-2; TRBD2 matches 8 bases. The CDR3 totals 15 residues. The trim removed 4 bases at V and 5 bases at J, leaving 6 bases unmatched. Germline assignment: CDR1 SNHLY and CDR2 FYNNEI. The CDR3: CASSANSGATGELFF. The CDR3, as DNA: TGTGCCAGCAGTGCTAATAGCGGGGCTACCGGGGAGCTGTTTTTT.

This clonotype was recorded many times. CDR3 loop: CATSDSSGDRAVTGELFF. DNA of the CDR3: TGTGCCACCAGTGATTCCTCCGGGGACAGGGCGGTCACCGGGGAGCTGTTTTTT. J is TRBJ2-2 and V is TRBV24-1; 9 nucleotides match TRBD1. V shed 2 bases and J 4 bases; nucleotides not matched to a gene: 10. Per the germline V gene, CDR1 is KGHDR and CDR2 is SFDVKD. The CDR3 has 18 residues.

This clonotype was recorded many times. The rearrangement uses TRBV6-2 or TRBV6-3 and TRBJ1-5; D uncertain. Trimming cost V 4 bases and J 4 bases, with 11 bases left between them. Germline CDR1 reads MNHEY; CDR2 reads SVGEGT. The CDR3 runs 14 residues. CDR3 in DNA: TGTGCCAGCAGTTTGGACGGACTTAATCAGCCCCAGCATTTT. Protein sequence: CASSLDGLNQPQHF.

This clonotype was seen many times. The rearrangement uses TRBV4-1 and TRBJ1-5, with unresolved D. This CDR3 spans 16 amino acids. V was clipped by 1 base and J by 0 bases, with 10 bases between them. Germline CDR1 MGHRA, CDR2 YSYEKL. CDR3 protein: CASSQVSGRSNQPQHF. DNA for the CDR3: TGCGCCAGCAGCCAAGTCAGCGGTCGTAGCAATCAGCCCCAGCATTTT.

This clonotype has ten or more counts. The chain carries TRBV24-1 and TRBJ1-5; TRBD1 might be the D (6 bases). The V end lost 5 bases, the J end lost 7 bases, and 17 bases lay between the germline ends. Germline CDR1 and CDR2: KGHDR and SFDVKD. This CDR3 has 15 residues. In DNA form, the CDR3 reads TGTGCCACCAGTGCCCGTGGGGGGGGGCAACAGCCCCAGCATTTT. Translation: CATSARGGGQQPQHF.